This T cell receptor (beta chain) was identified in a study of response to subunit inactivated influenza vaccine. Regarding the study as a whole: The authors proposed limited new T cell recruitment per seasonal influenza vaccination.

Germline V gives CDR1 SGHDN, CDR2 FVKESK. Trimming took 5 bases from V and 7 from J; bases not matched to a gene: 8. This CDR3 spans 14 amino acids. From the RT-PCR reads, TCRdb called clonotypes with MiXCR, one entry per CDR3 protein. The profile shows approximately 700,000 distinct CDR3 sequences, 15% to 18% of them singletons. Concerning this clonotype itself: Antigen specificity is unknown.

This clonotype was obtained from a man aged 50 or older who received an inactivated influenza vaccine. The chain uses TRBV14 and TRBJ2-7; the match to TRBD2 covers 10 bases. Sequenced material: PBMCs from blood, taken 12 days after vaccination. This CDR3 is CASSWTSGSREQYF. DNA for the CDR3: TGTGCCAGCAGCTGGACTAGCGGAAGCCGAGAGCAGTACTTC.